What follows are 20 T cell receptor beta chains derived from one specimen sequenced in a study of blood T cell repertoires in COVID-19. Clones were read by immunoSEQ multiplex PCR, and TCRdb kept only the in-frame ones, dropping some. The sample includes approximately 110,000 clones, about 85% seen only once; the top ten take less than 2%. Sequenced sample: peripheral blood. Every receptor here comes from a man aged 50-60 years with acute or convalescent COVID-19.

This clone turned up a few times. The rearrangement links TRBV15 to TRBJ2-7, with D uncertain. Trimming removed 0 bases from V and 0 bases from J, with 9 bases in between. This CDR3 is 15 amino acids long. The germline CDR1 and CDR2 sequences are LNHNV and YYDKDF (reference sequence). The DNA for the CDR3 is TGTGCCACCAGCAGAGATATGGGCTTCTCCTACGAGCAGTACTTC. Translated: CATSRDMGFSYEQYF.

V and J are TRBV9 and TRBJ1-2, with TRBD1 as a possible D gene (6 bases). Trimming left V 4 bases short and J 2 bases short, with 6 bases between. CDR3 length: 12 amino acids. CDR1 SGDLS and CDR2 YYNGEE come from the germline V gene. CDR3 DNA: TGTGCCAGCAGCACAGGGAACTATGGCTACACCTTC. It encodes CASSTGNYGYTF.

This clone came up once. CDR3 sequence reads: CAWIPGTSGGAQYF. The CDR3 nucleotides are TGTGCCTGGATCCCCGGGACTAGCGGGGGGGCCCAGTACTTC. The rearrangement uses TRBV30 and TRBJ2-5; 16 nucleotides line up with TRBD2. Germline V gene lookup returns CDR1 GTSNPN and CDR2 SVGIG (reference sequence). Losses at the gene ends were 4 bases for V and 9 bases for J; bases not matched to a gene: 5. CDR3 length: 14 residues.

The gene calls are TRBV11-2 and TRBJ1-1; no clear D. CDR1 is SGHAT and CDR2 is FQNNGV in the germline V gene. This CDR3 is built from 13 residues. The V gene lost 2 bases and the J gene lost 1 base, with 5 bases spanning the gap. The CDR3 DNA is TGTGCCAGCAGCTTACACAAGAACACTGAAGCTTTCTTT. Its translation is CASSLHKNTEAFF. Full variable domain (remainder filled in from reference TRBV11-2 and TRBJ1-1): EAGVAQSPRYKIIEKRQSVAFWCNPISGHATLYWYQQILGQGPKLLIQFQNNGVVDDSQLPKDRFSAERLKGVDSTLKIQPAKLEDSAVYLCASSLHKNTEAFFGQGTRLTVV.

The chain links TRBV20-1 to TRBJ2-7; TRBD2 aligns across 9 bases. The CDR3 runs to 15 residues. Germline values: CDR1 DFQATT, CDR2 SNEGSKA (reference sequence). J lost 2 bases, V lost 3 bases, and 8 bases had no gene match. CDR3 amino acids: CSASKASGDPYEQYF. The CDR3 DNA sequence: TGCAGTGCTAGTAAGGCTAGCGGGGATCCCTACGAGCAGTACTTC.

The chain uses TRBV5-1 and TRBJ1-4; 10 nucleotides line up with TRBD1. CDR1 and CDR2 from the germline V gene are SGHRS and YFSETQ. The V segment lost 3 bases and the J segment 4 bases; nucleotides outside the gene matches: 3. The CDR3 has 15 residues. The CDR3 reads CASSSGDRGNEKLFF. CDR3 DNA sequence: TGCGCCAGCAGCTCGGGGGACAGGGGTAATGAAAAACTGTTTTTT.

The CDR3 sequence is CASSTFGGGNNEQFF. In DNA, the CDR3 is TGTGCCAGTAGCACCTTCGGGGGGGGCAACAATGAGCAGTTCTTC. J is TRBJ2-1 and V is TRBV19, with 8 bases lining up with TRBD2. V was clipped by 6 bases and J by 5 bases; unmatched bases: 9. The CDR3 contains 15 residues. Germline V CDR1 and CDR2: LNHDA, SQIVND (reference sequence).

This clone has a single count. The chain has TRBV28 and TRBJ1-5; perhaps TRBD1 as D (6 bases). The CDR3 contains 15 residues. The germline V and J ends were trimmed by 3 bases and 3 bases, with 12 bases remaining between them. The germline V gene has CDR1 MDHEN and CDR2 SYDVKM. CDR3 amino acids: CASSFKWGHNQPQHF. The CDR3 nucleotides are TGTGCCAGCAGTTTTAAGTGGGGGCACAATCAGCCCCAGCATTTT.

The chain carries TRBV7-9 and TRBJ1-3; 11 nucleotides align to TRBD1. Trimming at V came to 5 bases and at J to 5 bases, leaving 14 bases not matched to a gene. The CDR3 consists of 18 residues. Per the germline V gene, CDR1 is SEHNR and CDR2 is FQNEAQ (reference sequence). In nucleotides, the CDR3 is TGTGCCAGCAGCCACAATATCACCGGGACAGGGGGTAGAAACACCATATATTTT. As protein: CASSHNITGTGGRNTIYF.

J is TRBJ2-3 and V is TRBV6-1; 10 bases are a match to TRBD1. After removal of 2 bases from V and 4 bases from J, the junction contained 3 bases not matched to a gene. Germline CDR1 MNHNS, CDR2 SASEGT. CDR3 length: 15 residues. In DNA, the CDR3 is TGTGCCAGCAGTGAATGGGACAGGGGTGCAGATACGCAGTATTTT. Translation: CASSEWDRGADTQYF.

V gene TRBV5-6 combines with J gene TRBJ2-1; weak D call: TRBD2 (5 bases). The germline V gene encodes CDR1 SGHDT and CDR2 YYEEEE. The CDR3 sequence is 15 residues long. Deletions cut 4 bases from V and 5 bases from J, with 16 bases between. The CDR3 region is CASSEGGLVHNEQFF. CDR3 DNA: TGTGCCAGCAGCGAAGGAGGCCTAGTTCACAATGAGCAGTTCTTC.

Concerning this clone: Other DNA sequences from this sample encode an identical CDR3 as well. In nucleotides, the CDR3 is TGTGCCAGCAGCTGGACAGGGGGCAGGCAGCCCCAGCATTTT. The encoded protein is CASSWTGGRQPQHF. The chain uses TRBV2 and TRBJ1-5, with TRBD1 identical over 11 bases. The V gene's germline CDR1 is SNHLY and CDR2 FYNNEI. CDR3 size: 14 residues. J gave up 7 bases and V 6 bases, and 5 bases lay outside the gene matches.

The chain employs TRBV3-1 (or the pseudogene TRBV3-2) and TRBJ1-1, with a weak D call TRBD1 (5 bases). The germline gives CDR1 LGHDT, CDR2 YNNKEL (reference sequence). This CDR3 comprises 15 residues. Between the trimmed V and J ends, which lost 3 bases and 6 bases, there was a span of 17 bases. The CDR3 protein is CASSHPPRGRAEAFF. CDR3 nucleotides: TGTGCCAGCAGCCATCCCCCCCGCGGCAGGGCTGAAGCTTTCTTT.

This chain links TRBV4-1 with TRBJ1-3, with 7 bases lining up with TRBD1. This CDR3 has 15 amino acids. Germline V CDR1 and CDR2: MGHRA, YSYEKL. Trimming at V came to 0 bases and at J to 4 bases, leaving 3 bases not matched to a gene. DNA for the CDR3: TGCGCCAGCAGCCAAGACCAGGGGGAAGGAAACACCATATATTTT. As protein: CASSQDQGEGNTIYF.

The chain employs TRBV2 and TRBJ2-1; TRBD1 agrees at 9 bases. Germline V gene data show CDR1 as SNHLY and CDR2 as FYNNEI. CDR3 length equals 16 residues. The J segment lost 1 base and the V segment lost 6 bases, leaving 7 bases of the junction unmatched. CDR3 bases: TGTGCCAGCAGGGCTACCGGGACAGGGTCCTACAATGAGCAGTTCTTC. Translation gives CASRATGTGSYNEQFF.

This clone turned up a few times. This chain uses TRBV2 with TRBJ1-2; 7 nucleotides line up with TRBD1. The CDR3 is made up of 14 amino acids. With V trimmed by 7 bases and J by 1 base, 6 bases remained unmatched. Looked up from germline, CDR1 is SNHLY and CDR2 is FYNNEI. The CDR3 nucleotides are TGTGCCAGCAATAGGGGACAGAATAACTATGGCTACACCTTC. Protein sequence: CASNRGQNNYGYTF.

This rearrangement joins TRBV27 to TRBJ1-2; D remains unclear. Trimming stripped 0 bases from V and 2 bases from J, with 10 bases between. The CDR3 length is 15 residues. Germline V gene sequence: CDR1 MNHEY, CDR2 SMNVEV (reference sequence). CDR3 in amino acids: CASSLSLAGNYGYTF. The DNA of the CDR3 is TGTGCCAGCAGTTTATCACTGGCGGGGAACTATGGCTACACCTTC.

The chain has TRBV7-8 and TRBJ2-4, with 7 bases fitting TRBD1. CDR1 and CDR2 from the germline V gene are SGHVS and FQNEAQ. The J segment lost 3 bases and the V segment lost 5 bases, leaving 13 bases of the junction unmatched. This CDR3 contains 17 residues. The CDR3 nucleotides read TGTGCCAGCAGCCCAAACCCCCGTCAGGGGGTCAAAAACATTCAGTACTTC. Residues: CASSPNPRQGVKNIQYF.

The gene calls are TRBV30 and TRBJ2-1; TRBD1 matches 9 bases. Germline CDR1 reads GTSNPN; CDR2 reads SVGIG (reference sequence). The CDR3 is 13 residues long. The ends lost 5 bases at V and 9 bases at J; junction bases unmatched: 8. The DNA of the CDR3 is TGTGCCTGGGACAGGGGGGCCTTCGGTGAGCAGTTCTTC. It translates to CAWDRGAFGEQFF.

CDR3 bases: TGTGCCACCAGTGATTTGGCAGACAACGAAAAACTGTTTTTT. Protein: CATSDLADNEKLFF. This chain links TRBV24-1 with TRBJ1-4; D remains unclear. CDR3 length: 14 amino acids. Germline assignment: CDR1 KGHDR and CDR2 SFDVKD. Between the trimmed V and J ends, which lost 0 bases and 8 bases, there was a span of 9 bases.